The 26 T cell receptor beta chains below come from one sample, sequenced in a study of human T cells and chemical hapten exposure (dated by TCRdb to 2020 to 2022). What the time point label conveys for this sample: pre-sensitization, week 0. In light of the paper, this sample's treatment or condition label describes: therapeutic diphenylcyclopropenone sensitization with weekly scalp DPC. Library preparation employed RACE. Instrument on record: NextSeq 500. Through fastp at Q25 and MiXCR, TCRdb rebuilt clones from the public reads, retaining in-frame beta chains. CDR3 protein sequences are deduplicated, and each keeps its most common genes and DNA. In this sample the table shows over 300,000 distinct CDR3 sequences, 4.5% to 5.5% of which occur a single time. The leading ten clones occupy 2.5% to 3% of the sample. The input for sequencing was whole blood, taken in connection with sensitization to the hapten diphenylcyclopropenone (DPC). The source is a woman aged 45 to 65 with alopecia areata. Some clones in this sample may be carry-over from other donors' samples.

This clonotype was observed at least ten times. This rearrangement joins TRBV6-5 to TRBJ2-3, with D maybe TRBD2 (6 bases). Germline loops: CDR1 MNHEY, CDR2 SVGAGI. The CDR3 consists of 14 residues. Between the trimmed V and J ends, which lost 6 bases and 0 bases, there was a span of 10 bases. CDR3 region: CASSRGDSTDTQYF. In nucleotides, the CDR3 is TGTGCCAGCAGCCGCGGGGACAGCACAGATACGCAGTATTTT.

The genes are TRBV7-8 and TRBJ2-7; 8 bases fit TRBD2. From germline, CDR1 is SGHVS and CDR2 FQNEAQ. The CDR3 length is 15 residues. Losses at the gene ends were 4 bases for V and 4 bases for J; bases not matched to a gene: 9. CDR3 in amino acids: CASSSQQREKYEQYF. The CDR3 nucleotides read TGTGCCAGCAGCTCCCAACAGCGGGAGAAATACGAGCAGTACTTC.

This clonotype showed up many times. The CDR3 sequence is CASNTIPPIAAYEQYF. CDR3 coding DNA: TGTGCCAGCAATACCATTCCCCCGATAGCCGCCTACGAGCAGTACTTC. The rearrangement uses TRBV12-3 or TRBV12-4 and TRBJ2-7; no firm D call. The V and J ends lost 7 bases and 2 bases respectively, with 21 bases between them. CDR3 length: 16 residues.

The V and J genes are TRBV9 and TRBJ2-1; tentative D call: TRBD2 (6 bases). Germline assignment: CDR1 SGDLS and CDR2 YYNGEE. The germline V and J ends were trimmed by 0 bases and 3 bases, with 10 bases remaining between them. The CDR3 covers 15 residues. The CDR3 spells CASSVVSGGYNEQFF. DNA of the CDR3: TGTGCCAGCAGCGTAGTTTCCGGGGGCTACAATGAGCAGTTCTTC.

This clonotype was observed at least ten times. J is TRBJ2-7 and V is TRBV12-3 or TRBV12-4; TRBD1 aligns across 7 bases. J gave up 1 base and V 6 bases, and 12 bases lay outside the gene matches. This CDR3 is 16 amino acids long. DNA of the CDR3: TGTGCCAGCAGCCCCCGGACAGGATGGTCGTCCTACGAGCAGTACTTC. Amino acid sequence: CASSPRTGWSSYEQYF.

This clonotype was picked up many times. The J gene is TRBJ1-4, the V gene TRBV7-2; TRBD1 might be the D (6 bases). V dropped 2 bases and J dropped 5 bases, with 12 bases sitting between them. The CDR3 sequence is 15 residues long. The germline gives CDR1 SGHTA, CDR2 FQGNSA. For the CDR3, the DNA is TGTGCCAGCAGCTTACAGGGGATCCTAAATGAAAAACTGTTTTTT. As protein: CASSLQGILNEKLFF.

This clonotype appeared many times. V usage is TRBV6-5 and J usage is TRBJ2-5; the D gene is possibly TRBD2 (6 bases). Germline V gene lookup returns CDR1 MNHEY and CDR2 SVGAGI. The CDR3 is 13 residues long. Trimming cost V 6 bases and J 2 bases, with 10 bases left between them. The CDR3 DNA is TGTGCCAGCAGGACCGGGGGTCAAGAGACCCAGTACTTC. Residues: CASRTGGQETQYF.

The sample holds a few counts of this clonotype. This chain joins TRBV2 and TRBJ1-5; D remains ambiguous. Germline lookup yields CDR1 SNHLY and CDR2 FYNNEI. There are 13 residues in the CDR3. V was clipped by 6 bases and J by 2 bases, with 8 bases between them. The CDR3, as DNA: TGTGCCAGCAGCCGGATGGGCAATCAGCCCCAGCATTTT. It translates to CASSRMGNQPQHF.

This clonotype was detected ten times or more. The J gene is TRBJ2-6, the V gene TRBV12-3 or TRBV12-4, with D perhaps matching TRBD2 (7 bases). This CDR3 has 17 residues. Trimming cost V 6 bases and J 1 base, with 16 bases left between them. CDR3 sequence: CASSRGALGSGANVLTF. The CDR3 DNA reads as TGTGCCAGCAGCCGGGGGGCTTTGGGGTCTGGGGCCAACGTCCTGACTTTC.

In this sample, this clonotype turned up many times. CDR3 region: CASAKGNTEAFF. The DNA of the CDR3 is TGTGCCAGCGCTAAGGGTAACACTGAAGCTTTCTTT. The rearrangement uses TRBV2 and TRBJ1-1; no clear D. Germline-derived CDR1 and CDR2 are SNHLY and FYNNEI. V shed 8 bases and J shed 2 bases, with 9 bases lying between them. CDR3 length: 12 residues. Full variable domain (rest looked up from reference TRBV2 and TRBJ1-1): EPEVTQTPSHQVTQMGQEVILRCVPISNHLYFYWYRQILGQKVEFLVSFYNNEISEKSEIFDDQFSVERPDGSNFTLKIRSTKLEDSAMYFCASAKGNTEAFFGQGTRLTVV.

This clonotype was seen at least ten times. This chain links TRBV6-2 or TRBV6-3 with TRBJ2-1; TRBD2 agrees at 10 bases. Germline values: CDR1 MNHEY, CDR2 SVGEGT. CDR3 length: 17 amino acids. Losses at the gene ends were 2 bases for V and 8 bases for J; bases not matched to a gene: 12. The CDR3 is CASSYRGSGRSRHEQFF. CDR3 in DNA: TGTGCCAGCAGTTACCGGGGTAGCGGGAGGTCTAGACATGAGCAGTTCTTC.

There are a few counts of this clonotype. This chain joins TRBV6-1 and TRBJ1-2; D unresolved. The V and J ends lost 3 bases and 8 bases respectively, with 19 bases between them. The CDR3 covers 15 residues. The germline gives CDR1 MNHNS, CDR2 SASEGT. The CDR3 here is CASSELGTAQGGYTF. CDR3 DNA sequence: TGTGCCAGCAGTGAGTTGGGTACAGCCCAAGGAGGCTACACCTTC.

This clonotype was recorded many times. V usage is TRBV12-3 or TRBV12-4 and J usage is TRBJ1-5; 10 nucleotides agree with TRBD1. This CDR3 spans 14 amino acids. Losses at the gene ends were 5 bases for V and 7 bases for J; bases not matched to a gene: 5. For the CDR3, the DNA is TGTGCCAGCAGTCGACAGGGGGCTACGCAGCCCCAGCATTTT. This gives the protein CASSRQGATQPQHF.

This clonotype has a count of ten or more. Here the CDR3 DNA reads TGTGCCTGGAGTGTAAGGGCAGTTGAGCAGTTCTTC. Encoded protein: CAWSVRAVEQFF. This chain connects TRBV30 to TRBJ2-1; D unclear. Germline CDR1 GTSNPN, CDR2 SVGIG (reference sequence). The CDR3 is 12 amino acids. Trimming cost V 0 bases and J 9 bases, with 9 bases left between them.

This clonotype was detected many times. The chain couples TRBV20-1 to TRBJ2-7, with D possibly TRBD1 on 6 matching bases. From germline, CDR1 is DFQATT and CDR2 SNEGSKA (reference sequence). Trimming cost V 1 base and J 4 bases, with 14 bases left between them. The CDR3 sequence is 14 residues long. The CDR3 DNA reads TGCAGTGCTAGAGTTGCACAGGGCGGGTACGAGCAGTACTTC. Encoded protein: CSARVAQGGYEQYF.

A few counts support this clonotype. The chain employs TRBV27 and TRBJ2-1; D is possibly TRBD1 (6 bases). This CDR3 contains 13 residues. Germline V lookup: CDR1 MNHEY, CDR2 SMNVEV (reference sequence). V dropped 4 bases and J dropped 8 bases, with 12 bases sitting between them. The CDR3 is CASSSGQNHEQFF. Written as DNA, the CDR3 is TGTGCCAGCAGTTCAGGACAGAATCATGAGCAGTTCTTC.

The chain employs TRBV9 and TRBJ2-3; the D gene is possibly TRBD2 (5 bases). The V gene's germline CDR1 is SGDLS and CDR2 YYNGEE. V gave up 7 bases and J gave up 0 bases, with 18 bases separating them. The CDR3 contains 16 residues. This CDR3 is CASSREGGASTDTQYF. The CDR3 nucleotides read TGTGCCAGCTCCCGAGAGGGCGGAGCGAGCACAGATACGCAGTATTTT.

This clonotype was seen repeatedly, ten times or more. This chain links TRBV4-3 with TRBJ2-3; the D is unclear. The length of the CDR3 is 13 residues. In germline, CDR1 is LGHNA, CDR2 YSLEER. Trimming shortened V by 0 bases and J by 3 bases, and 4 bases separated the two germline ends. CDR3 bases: TGCGCCAGCAGCCAAGAGTGGACAGATACGCAGTATTTT. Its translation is CASSQEWTDTQYF.

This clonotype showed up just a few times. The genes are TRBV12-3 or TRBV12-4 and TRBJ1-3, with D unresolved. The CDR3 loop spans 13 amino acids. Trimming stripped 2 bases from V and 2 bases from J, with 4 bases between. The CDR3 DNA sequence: TGTGCCAGCAGTTTATCTGCTGGAAACACCATATATTTT. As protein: CASSLSAGNTIYF.

The CDR3 region is CASSDSPWGNQPQHF. Here the CDR3 DNA reads TGTGCCAGCAGTGATTCCCCCTGGGGCAATCAGCCCCAGCATTTT. V gene TRBV6-1 combines with J gene TRBJ1-5; D gene unclear. Germline loops: CDR1 MNHNS, CDR2 SASEGT. Trimming stripped 3 bases from V and 2 bases from J, with 11 bases between. The CDR3 consists of 15 residues.

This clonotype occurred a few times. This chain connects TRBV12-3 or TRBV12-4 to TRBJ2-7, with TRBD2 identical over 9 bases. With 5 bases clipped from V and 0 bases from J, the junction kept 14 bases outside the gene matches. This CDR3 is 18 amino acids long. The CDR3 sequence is CASSPSREGLALSYEQYF. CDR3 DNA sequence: TGTGCCAGCAGTCCATCACGAGAGGGACTAGCCCTCTCCTACGAGCAGTACTTC.

The CDR3 loop reads CASSPLRQTEAFF. DNA of the CDR3: TGTGCCAGCAGCCCCTTGCGGCAAACTGAAGCTTTCTTT. The V gene is TRBV3-1, the J gene TRBJ1-1; the D is unclear. The length of the CDR3 is 13 residues. Trimming pared 4 bases from V and 5 bases from J, leaving 11 bases between. CDR1 and CDR2 (germline): LGHDT, YNNKEL (reference sequence).

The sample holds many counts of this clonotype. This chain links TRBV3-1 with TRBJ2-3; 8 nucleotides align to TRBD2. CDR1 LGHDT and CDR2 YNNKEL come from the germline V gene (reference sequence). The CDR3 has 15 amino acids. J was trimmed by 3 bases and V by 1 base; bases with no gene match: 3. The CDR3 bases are TGTGCCAGCAGCCAAGGCGGGGGGCCTACAGATACGCAGTATTTT. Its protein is CASSQGGGPTDTQYF.

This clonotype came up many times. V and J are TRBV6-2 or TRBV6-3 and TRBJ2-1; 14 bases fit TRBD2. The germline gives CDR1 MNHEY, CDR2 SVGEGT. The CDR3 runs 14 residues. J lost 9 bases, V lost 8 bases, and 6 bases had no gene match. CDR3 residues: CASGGLAGVFEQFF. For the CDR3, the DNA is TGTGCCAGCGGGGGACTAGCGGGAGTGTTTGAGCAGTTCTTC.

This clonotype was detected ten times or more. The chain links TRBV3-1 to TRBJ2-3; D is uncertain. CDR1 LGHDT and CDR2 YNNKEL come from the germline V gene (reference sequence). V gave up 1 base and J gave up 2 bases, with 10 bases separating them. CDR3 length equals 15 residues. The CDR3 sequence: CASSQGALLTDTQYF. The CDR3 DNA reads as TGTGCCAGCAGCCAAGGTGCCTTACTCACAGATACGCAGTATTTT.

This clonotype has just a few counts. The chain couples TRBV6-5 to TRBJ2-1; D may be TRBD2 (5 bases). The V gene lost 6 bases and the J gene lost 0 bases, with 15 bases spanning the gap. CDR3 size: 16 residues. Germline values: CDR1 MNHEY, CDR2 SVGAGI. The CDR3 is CASRRAAHSSYNEQFF. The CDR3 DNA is TGTGCCAGCAGGAGAGCGGCCCATAGCTCCTACAATGAGCAGTTCTTC.